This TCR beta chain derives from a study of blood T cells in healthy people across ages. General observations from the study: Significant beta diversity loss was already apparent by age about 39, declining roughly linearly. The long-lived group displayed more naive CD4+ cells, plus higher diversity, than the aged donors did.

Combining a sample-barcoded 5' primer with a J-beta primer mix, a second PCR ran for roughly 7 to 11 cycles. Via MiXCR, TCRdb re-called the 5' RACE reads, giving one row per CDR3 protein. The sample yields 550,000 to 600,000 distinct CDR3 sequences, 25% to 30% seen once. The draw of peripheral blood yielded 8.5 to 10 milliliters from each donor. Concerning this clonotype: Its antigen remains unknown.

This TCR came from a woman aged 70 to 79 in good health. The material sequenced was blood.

This chain's CDR3 is CSVRPWTENTEAFF. The CDR3 DNA follows: TGCAGCGTGCGGCCCTGGACAGAAAACACTGAAGCTTTCTTT. The chain couples TRBV29-1 to TRBJ1-1, with D perhaps TRBD1 (6 bases). Trimming left V 6 bases short and J 2 bases short, with 16 bases between. Germline V gene data show CDR1 as SQVTM and CDR2 as ANQGSEA. The CDR3 is 14 residues long.